This TCR beta chain was observed in a study of blood T cell repertoires in COVID-19. CDR1 is KGHSH, CDR2 LQKENI, per germline. CDR3 size: 18 residues. Unmatched junction bases numbered 4, after V lost 4 bases and J lost 0 bases. Measured with immunoSEQ multiplex PCR; TCRdb has only the in-frame clones, and not every one. The sample contains roughly 290,000 clones, approximately 85% of which appear only once. Sequenced material: PBMCs or T cells enriched from blood (not recorded which). The rearrangement links TRBV18 to TRBJ2-4; the match to TRBD2 covers 15 bases. The clonotype originates from a man between 25 and 39 years old who had recovered from COVID-19. The CDR3 DNA is TGTGCCAGCTCACGGACTAGCGGGGGGGCCGGAGCCAAAAACATTCAGTACTTC. Amino acid sequence: CASSRTSGGAGAKNIQYF. Full variable domain (rest looked up from reference TRBV18 and TRBJ2-4): NAGVMQNPRHLVRRRGQEARLRCSPMKGHSHVYWYRQLPEEGLKFMVYLQKENIIDESGMPKERFSAEFPKEGPSILRIQQVVRGDSAAYFCASSRTSGGAGAKNIQYFGAGTRLSVL.